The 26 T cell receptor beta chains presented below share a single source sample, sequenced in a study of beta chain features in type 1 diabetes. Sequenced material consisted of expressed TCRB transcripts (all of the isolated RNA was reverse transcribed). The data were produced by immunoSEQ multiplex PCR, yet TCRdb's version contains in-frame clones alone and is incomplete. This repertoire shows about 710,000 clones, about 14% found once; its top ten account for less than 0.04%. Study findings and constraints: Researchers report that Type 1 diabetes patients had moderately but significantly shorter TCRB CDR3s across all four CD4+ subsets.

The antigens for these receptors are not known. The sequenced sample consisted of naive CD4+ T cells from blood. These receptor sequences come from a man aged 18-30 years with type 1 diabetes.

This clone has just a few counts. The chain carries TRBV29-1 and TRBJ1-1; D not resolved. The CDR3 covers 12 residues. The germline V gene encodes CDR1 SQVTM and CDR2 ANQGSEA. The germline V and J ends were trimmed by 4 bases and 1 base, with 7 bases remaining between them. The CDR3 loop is CSVGLSNTEAFF. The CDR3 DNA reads TGCAGCGTTGGGCTCTCGAACACTGAAGCTTTCTTT. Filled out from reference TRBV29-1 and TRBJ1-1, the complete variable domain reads SAVISQKPSRDICQRGTSLTIQCQVDSQVTMMFWYRQQPGQSLTLIATANQGSEATYESGFVIDKFPISRPNLTFSTLTVSNMSPEDSSIYLCSVGLSNTEAFFGQGTRLTVV.

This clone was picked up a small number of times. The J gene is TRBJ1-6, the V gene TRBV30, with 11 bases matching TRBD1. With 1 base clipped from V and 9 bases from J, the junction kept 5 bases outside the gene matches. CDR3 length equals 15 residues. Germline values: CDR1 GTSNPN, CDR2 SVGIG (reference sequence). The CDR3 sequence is CAWSGSGQGASPLHF. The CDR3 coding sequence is TGTGCCTGGAGTGGGTCCGGACAGGGGGCTTCACCCCTCCACTTT.

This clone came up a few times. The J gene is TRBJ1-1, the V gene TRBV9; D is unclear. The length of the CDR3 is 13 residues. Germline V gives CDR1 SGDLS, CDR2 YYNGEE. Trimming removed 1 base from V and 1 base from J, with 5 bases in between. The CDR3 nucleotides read TGTGCCAGCAGCGTAATGGGGAACACTGAAGCTTTCTTT. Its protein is CASSVMGNTEAFF.

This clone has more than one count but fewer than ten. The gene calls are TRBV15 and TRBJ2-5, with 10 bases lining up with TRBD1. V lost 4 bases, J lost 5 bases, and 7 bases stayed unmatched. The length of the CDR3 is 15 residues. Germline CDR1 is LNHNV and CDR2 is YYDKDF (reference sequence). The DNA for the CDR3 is TGTGCCACCAGCATATGGGACAGGGGCGGGGAGACCCAGTACTTC. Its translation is CATSIWDRGGETQYF. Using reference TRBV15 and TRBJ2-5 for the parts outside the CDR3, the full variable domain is DAMVIQNPRYQVTQFGKPVTLSCSQTLNHNVMYWYQQKSSQAPKLLFHYYDKDFNNEADTPDNFQSRRPNTSFCFLDIRSPGLGDTAMYLCATSIWDRGGETQYFGPGTRLLVL.

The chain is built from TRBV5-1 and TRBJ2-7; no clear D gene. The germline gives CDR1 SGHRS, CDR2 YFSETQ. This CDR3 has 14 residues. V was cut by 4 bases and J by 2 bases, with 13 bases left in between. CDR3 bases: TGCGCCAGCAGCCTCCTGACCGCCACCTACGAGCAGTACTTC. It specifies CASSLLTATYEQYF. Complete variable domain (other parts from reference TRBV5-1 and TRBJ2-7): KAGVTQTPRYLIKTRGQQVTLSCSPISGHRSVSWYQQTPGQGLQFLFEYFSETQRNKGNFPGRFSGRQFSNSRSEMNVSTLELGDSALYLCASSLLTATYEQYFGPGTRLTVT.

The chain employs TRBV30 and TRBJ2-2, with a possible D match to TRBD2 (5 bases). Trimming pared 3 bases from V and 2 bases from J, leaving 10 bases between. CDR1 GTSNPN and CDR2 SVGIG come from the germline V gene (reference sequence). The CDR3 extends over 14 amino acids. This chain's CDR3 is CAWREASNTGELFF. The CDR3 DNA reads TGTGCCTGGAGGGAGGCTAGTAACACCGGGGAGCTGTTTTTT.

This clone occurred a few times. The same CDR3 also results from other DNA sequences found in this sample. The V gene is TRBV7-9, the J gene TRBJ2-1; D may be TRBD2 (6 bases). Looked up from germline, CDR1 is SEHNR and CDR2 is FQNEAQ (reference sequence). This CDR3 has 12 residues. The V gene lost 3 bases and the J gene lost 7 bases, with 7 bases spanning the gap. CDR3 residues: CASSFRGNEQFF. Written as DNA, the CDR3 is TGTGCCAGCAGCTTCCGGGGGAATGAGCAGTTCTTC.

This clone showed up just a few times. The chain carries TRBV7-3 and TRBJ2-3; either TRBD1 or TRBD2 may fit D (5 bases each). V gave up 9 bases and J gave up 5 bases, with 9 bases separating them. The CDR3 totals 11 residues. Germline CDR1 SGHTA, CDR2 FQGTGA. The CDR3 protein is CASGTGDTQYF. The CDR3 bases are TGTGCCAGTGGGACCGGAGATACGCAGTATTTT. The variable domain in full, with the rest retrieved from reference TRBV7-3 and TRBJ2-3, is GAGVSQTPSNKVTEKGKYVELRCDPISGHTALYWYRQSLGQGPEFLIYFQGTGAADDSGLPNDRFFAVRPEGSVSTLKIQRTERGDSAVYLCASGTGDTQYFGPGTRLTVL.

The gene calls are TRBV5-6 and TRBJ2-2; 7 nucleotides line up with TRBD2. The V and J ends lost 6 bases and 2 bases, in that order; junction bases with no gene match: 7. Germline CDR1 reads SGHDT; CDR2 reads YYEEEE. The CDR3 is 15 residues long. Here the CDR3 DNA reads TGTGCCAGCATCAAGCGGGGACTAAACACCGGGGAGCTGTTTTTT. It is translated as CASIKRGLNTGELFF.

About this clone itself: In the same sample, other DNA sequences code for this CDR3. In DNA, the CDR3 is TGCAGTGCTTCCAGCAATCAGCCCCAGCATTTT. Amino acids: CSASSNQPQHF. The chain has TRBV20-1 and TRBJ1-5; D gene ambiguous. CDR1 is DFQATT, CDR2 SNEGSKA, per germline (reference sequence). Trimming pared 5 bases from V and 1 base from J, leaving 3 bases between. This CDR3 is built from 11 residues.

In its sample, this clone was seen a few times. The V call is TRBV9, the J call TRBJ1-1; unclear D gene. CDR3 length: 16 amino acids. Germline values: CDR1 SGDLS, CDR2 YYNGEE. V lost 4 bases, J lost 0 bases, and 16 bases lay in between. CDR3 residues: CASSTKIDTLNTEAFF. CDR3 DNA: TGTGCCAGCAGCACCAAAATTGACACACTGAACACTGAAGCTTTCTTT.

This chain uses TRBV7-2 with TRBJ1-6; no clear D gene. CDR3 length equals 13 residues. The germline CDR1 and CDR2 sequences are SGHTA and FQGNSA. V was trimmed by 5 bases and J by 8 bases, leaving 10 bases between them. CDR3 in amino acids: CASSPDGDSPLHF. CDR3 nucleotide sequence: TGTGCCAGCAGCCCAGATGGGGATTCACCCCTCCACTTT.

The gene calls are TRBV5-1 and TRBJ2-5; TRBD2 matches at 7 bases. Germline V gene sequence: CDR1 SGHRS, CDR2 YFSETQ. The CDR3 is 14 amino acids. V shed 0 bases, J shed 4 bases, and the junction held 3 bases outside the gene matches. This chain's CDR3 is CASSLASSGETQYF. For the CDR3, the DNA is TGCGCCAGCAGCTTGGCTTCTAGCGGAGAGACCCAGTACTTC.

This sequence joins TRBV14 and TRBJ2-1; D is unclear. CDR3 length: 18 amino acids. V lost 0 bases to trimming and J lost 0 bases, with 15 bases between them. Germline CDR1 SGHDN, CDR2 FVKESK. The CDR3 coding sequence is TGTGCCAGCAGCCAAGAAGGTGGCAGGACCTTCTCCTACAATGAGCAGTTCTTC. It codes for CASSQEGGRTFSYNEQFF.

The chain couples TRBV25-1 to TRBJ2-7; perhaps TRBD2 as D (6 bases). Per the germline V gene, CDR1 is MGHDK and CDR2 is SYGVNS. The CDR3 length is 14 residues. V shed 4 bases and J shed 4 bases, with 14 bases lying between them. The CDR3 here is CASSVGGDFYEQYF. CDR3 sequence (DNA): TGTGCCAGCAGTGTGGGGGGAGACTTTTACGAGCAGTACTTC.

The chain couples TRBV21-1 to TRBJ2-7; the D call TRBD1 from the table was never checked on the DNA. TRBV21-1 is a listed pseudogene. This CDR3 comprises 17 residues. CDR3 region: CASSKSYRGSAQLEQYF. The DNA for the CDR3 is TGTGCCAGCAGCAAATCCTACAGGGGGTCGGCCCAACTGGAGCAGTACTTC.

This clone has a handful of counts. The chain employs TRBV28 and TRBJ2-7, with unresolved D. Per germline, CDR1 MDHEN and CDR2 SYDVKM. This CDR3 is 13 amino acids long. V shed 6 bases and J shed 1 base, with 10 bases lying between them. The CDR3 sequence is CASSPGTSYEQYF. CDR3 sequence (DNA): TGTGCCAGCAGCCCAGGTACTTCCTACGAGCAGTACTTC.

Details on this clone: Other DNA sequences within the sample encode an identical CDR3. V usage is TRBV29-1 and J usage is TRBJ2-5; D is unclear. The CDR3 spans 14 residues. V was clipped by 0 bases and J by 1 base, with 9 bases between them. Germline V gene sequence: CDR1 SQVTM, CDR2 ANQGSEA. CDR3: CSVEDTGRQETQYF. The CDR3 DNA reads TGCAGCGTTGAAGACACCGGTCGCCAAGAGACCCAGTACTTC.

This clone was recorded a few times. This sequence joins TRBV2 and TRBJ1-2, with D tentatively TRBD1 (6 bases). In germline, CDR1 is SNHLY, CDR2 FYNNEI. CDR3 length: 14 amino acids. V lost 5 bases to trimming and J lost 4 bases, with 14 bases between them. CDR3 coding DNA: TGTGCCAGCAGTACTCAGCAGGGGAGCTATGGCTACACCTTC. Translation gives CASSTQQGSYGYTF.

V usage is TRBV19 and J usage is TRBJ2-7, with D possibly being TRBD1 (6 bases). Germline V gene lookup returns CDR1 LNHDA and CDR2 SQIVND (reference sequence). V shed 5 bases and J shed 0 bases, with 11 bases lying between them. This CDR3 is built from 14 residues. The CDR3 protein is CASSRSGDSYEQYF. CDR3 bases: TGTGCCAGTAGTCGGTCAGGGGACTCCTACGAGCAGTACTTC.

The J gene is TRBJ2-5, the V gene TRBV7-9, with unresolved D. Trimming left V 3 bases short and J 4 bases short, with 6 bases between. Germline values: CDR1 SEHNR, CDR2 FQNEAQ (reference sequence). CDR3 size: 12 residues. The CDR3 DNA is TGTGCCAGCAGCTTTCGCCCAGAGACCCAGTACTTC. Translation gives CASSFRPETQYF.

In DNA form, the CDR3 reads TGTGCCAGCAGTTTTGGAGGACATGGGTATAGCTACACCTTC. This codes for CASSFGGHGYSYTF. The V and J genes are TRBV28 and TRBJ1-2; possible D gene TRBD1, 5 bases. Trimming removed 3 bases at V and 9 bases at J, with 17 bases between. CDR1 is MDHEN, CDR2 SYDVKM, per germline. The CDR3 is made up of 14 amino acids.

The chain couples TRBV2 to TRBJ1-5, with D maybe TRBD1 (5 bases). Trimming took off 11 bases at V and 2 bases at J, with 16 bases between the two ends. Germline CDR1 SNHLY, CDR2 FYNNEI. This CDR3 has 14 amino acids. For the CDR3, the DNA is TGTGCCTCTGTCTTCGGGGGAGGCAATCAGCCCCAGCATTTT. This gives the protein CASVFGGGNQPQHF.

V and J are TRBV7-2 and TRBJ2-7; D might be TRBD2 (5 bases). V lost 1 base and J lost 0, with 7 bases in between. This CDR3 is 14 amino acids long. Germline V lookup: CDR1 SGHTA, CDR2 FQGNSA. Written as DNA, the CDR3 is TGTGCCAGCAGCTTAGGCCGGGGCTCCTACGAGCAGTACTTC. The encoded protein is CASSLGRGSYEQYF.

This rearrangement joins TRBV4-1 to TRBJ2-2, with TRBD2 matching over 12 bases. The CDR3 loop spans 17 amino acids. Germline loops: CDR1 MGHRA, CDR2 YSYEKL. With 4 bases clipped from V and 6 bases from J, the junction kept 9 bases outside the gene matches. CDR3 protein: CASSPTTLAGGPGELFF. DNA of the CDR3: TGCGCCAGCAGCCCAACCACTCTAGCGGGAGGGCCCGGGGAGCTGTTTTTT.

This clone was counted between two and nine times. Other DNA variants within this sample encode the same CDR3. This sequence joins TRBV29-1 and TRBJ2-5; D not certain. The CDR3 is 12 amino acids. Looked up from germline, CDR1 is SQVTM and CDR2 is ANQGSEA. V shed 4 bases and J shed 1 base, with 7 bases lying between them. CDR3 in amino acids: CSVVSGQETQYF. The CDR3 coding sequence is TGCAGCGTTGTTTCGGGCCAAGAGACCCAGTACTTC.